This entry features one T cell receptor (beta chain) sequence. Its specificity is not known. This entry comes from a study of post-analysis software for immune sequencing data. The CDR3 runs 16 residues. The germline CDR1 and CDR2 sequences are SEHNR and FQNEAQ (reference sequence). V was trimmed by 7 bases and J by 3 bases, leaving 16 bases between them. Prepared TCR beta cDNA libraries contained unique molecular identifiers. Each sample of about 0.95 to 11 million input T cells yielded around 500,000 cDNA molecules, so each molecule approximated one T cell. Via MiXCR, TCRdb re-called the PCR reads, giving one row per CDR3 protein. The sample includes 750,000 to 950,000 distinct CDR3 sequences, about half of them seen just once. Whole-study findings and limits: Samples from one preparation batch, clustered by F measure, grouped strongly together. Four or five TRBV segments, TRBV5-6, TRBV5-1 and TRBV20-1 among them, were found more frequent in patients than controls.

Sequencing input: blood. The sequence derives from a girl aged 5 to 17 with multiple sclerosis. The chain employs TRBV7-9 and TRBJ2-6; TRBD2 is a possible D gene (6 bases). CDR3 sequence: CASTLFSGSGANVLTF. CDR3 DNA sequence: TGTGCCAGCACCCTATTTTCCGGGAGTGGGGCCAACGTCCTGACTTTC. Full variable domain (rest looked up from reference TRBV7-9 and TRBJ2-6): DTGVSQNPRHKITKRGQNVTFRCDPISEHNRLYWYRQTLGQGPEFLTYFQNEAQLEKSRLLSDRFSAERPKGSFSTLEIQRTEQGDSAMYLCASTLFSGSGANVLTFGAGSRLTVL.